Each of the 10 T cell receptor beta chains below was sequenced from the same sample in a study of post-analysis software for immune sequencing data. Study-level findings and limits: Four to six TRBV segments were significantly more frequent in patients than in controls. TRBV5-6, TRBV5-1 and TRBV20-1 were among these segments.

Unique molecular identifiers had been added to the TCR beta cDNA libraries. TCRdb independently ran MiXCR on the PCR reads; one entry per CDR3 protein. Seen here are some 690,000 distinct CDR3 sequences, 55% to 70% observed once, and the top ten hold approximately 11%. These receptors' targets are unknown. The material sequenced was blood. These receptors were collected from a girl between 2 and 10 years old with multiple sclerosis.

This clonotype was seen only a few times. The V call is TRBV6-9, the J call TRBJ1-2, with D unresolved. CDR3 length: 10 residues. Germline CDR1 reads MNHGY; CDR2 reads SVAAGI. V gave up 4 bases and J gave up 5 bases, with 2 bases separating them. The CDR3 region is CASSSYGYTF. The DNA of the CDR3 is TGTGCCAGCAGTTCGTATGGCTACACCTTC.

J is TRBJ2-1 and V is TRBV21-1; TRBD2 is taken as the D call from the table, unchecked against the DNA. TRBV21-1 is listed as a pseudogene. The CDR3 is 19 residues long. The chain's CDR3 is CASSNSCGFWCEGDNEQFF. CDR3 bases: TGTGCCAGCAGCAACTCATGCGGGTTCTGGTGTGAGGGCGACAATGAGCAGTTCTTC.

This clonotype was counted only a few times. This chain joins TRBV29-1 and TRBJ2-7, with 7 bases aligning to TRBD1. This CDR3 comprises 15 residues. Germline CDR1 SQVTM, CDR2 ANQGSEA. With V trimmed by 3 bases and J by 2 bases, 10 bases remained unmatched. In nucleotides, the CDR3 is TGCAGCGTTGAGAAGAGGGGGCGGACGACCTACGAGCAGTACTTC. Translating gives CSVEKRGRTTYEQYF.

J is TRBJ2-3 and V is TRBV5-1; 12 bases align to TRBD2. Germline V gene lookup returns CDR1 SGHRS and CDR2 YFSETQ. CDR3 length equals 18 residues. After removal of 3 bases from V and 0 bases from J, the junction contained 8 bases not matched to a gene. The DNA of the CDR3 is TGCGCCAGCAGCTCCCTAGCGGGGGGGATCCTAAGCACAGATACGCAGTATTTT. This encodes CASSSLAGGILSTDTQYF.

This clonotype was observed a handful of times. The chain recombines TRBV28 with TRBJ2-1; no definite D call. The CDR3 has 13 amino acids. Germline V gives CDR1 MDHEN, CDR2 SYDVKM. Trimming stripped 2 bases from V and 7 bases from J, with 9 bases between. CDR3 protein: CASSLTRRNEQFF. The DNA of the CDR3 is TGTGCCAGCAGTTTAACCAGGCGGAATGAGCAGTTCTTC.

In DNA form, the CDR3 reads TGTGCCAGCAGAACTGCCCCGGGTGAGCAGTACTTC. Protein sequence: CASRTAPGEQYF. The gene calls are TRBV12-3 or TRBV12-4 and TRBJ2-5; no reliable D call. V was pared by 6 bases and J by 11 bases, with 16 bases between. The CDR3 loop spans 12 amino acids.

This clonotype occurred a few times. The rearrangement links TRBV29-1 to TRBJ2-5; 9 bases line up with TRBD2. Germline trimming cut 3 bases from V and 1 base from J; bases unmatched to any gene: 3. CDR1 SQVTM and CDR2 ANQGSEA come from the germline V gene. The CDR3 spans 14 residues. This CDR3 is CSVDLAGFQETQYF. CDR3 nucleotides: TGCAGCGTTGACCTAGCGGGGTTCCAAGAGACCCAGTACTTC.

This clonotype appeared a few times. The chain is built from TRBV6-6 and TRBJ2-1, with D unresolved. Trimming took 6 bases from V and 0 from J, leaving 15 bases between them. The CDR3 totals 16 residues. Per germline, CDR1 MNHNY and CDR2 SVGAGI (reference sequence). The CDR3 sequence: CASSPYLGSSYNEQFF. CDR3 coding DNA: TGTGCCAGCAGCCCCTACCTGGGTAGCTCCTACAATGAGCAGTTCTTC.

The rearrangement links TRBV4-3 to TRBJ2-3, with 8 bases lining up with TRBD2. From germline, CDR1 is LGHNA and CDR2 YSLEER. V lost 0 bases and J lost 4; bases outside the gene matches: 9. CDR3 length: 17 amino acids. In DNA, the CDR3 is TGCGCCAGCAGCCAAGATCTGGCGGGGGGCGGGGCAGATACGCAGTATTTT. This sequence encodes CASSQDLAGGGADTQYF.

This chain links TRBV7-2 with TRBJ2-1, with 9 bases that match TRBD2. V trimming: 5 bases; J trimming: 6 bases; junction bases outside the gene matches: 5. The CDR3 contains 14 residues. Germline CDR1 is SGHTA and CDR2 is FQGNSA. The CDR3 bases are TGTGCCAGCAGCACCGGGACTAGCCCCAATGAGCAGTTCTTC. This encodes CASSTGTSPNEQFF.